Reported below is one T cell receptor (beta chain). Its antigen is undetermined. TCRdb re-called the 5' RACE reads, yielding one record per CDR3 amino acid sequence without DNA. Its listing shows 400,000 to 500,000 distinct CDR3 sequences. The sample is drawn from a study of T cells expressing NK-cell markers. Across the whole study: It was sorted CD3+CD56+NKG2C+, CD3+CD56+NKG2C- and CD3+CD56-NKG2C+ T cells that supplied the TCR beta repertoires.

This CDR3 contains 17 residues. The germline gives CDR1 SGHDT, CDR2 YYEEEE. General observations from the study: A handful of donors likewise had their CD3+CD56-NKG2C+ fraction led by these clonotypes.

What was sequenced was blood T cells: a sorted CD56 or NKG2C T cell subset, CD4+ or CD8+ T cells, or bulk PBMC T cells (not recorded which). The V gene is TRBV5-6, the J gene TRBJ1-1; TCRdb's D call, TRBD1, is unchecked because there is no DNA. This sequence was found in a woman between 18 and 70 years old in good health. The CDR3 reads CASSPLLTGALNTEAFF.